This record looks at one T cell receptor beta chain sequence and its context. Its antigen is still unknown. In the same sample, other DNA sequences code for this CDR3. The sample comes from a study of high-grade serous ovarian cancer treatment subgroups. On the study more broadly: Mean per sample: around 13,000 reads, 6,000 to 8,000 unique TCR beta rearrangements.

Clones were sequenced by immunoSEQ multiplex PCR, and TCRdb holds only the in-frame ones, with some missing. The sample holds about 5,800 clones, about 70% seen once. Tumor samples were obtained before definitive surgery or chemotherapy. Germline CDR1 SGHRS, CDR2 YFSETQ. The CDR3 is 15 amino acids. The V gene end was trimmed by 1 base and the J gene end by 4 bases; junction bases not matched to a gene: 5. Study findings and constraints: Repertoire similarity ranged about 0.1 to 0.79 between tumors of one patient.

This receptor was identified in a human donor with high-grade serous ovarian cancer. Material for sequencing was tumor tissue. V usage is TRBV5-1 and J usage is TRBJ1-1; 9 bases align to TRBD1. The CDR3 loop is CASSLQGQGITEAFF. DNA for the CDR3: TGCGCCAGCAGCTTGCAAGGACAGGGGATCACTGAAGCTTTCTTT.